This T cell receptor beta chain was observed in a study of blood T cell repertoires in COVID-19. Some clones are missing from TCRdb's copy, which holds only in-frame ones; the method was immunoSEQ multiplex PCR. In the table there are fewer than 100,000 clones, 85% to 90% of which are singletons. The CDR3 sequence is 16 residues long. The J segment lost 7 bases and the V segment lost 2 bases, leaving 8 bases of the junction unmatched. Germline CDR1 and CDR2: SGHRS and YFSETQ. This sequence originates from a man older than 75 in a cohort sampled during active COVID-19. The chain combines TRBV5-1 with TRBJ2-2, with 10 positions matching TRBD1. The material sequenced was peripheral blood. The CDR3 is CASSLPGQGSVGELFF. Written as DNA, the CDR3 is TGCGCCAGCAGCTTACCGGGACAGGGGTCGGTCGGGGAGCTGTTTTTT.